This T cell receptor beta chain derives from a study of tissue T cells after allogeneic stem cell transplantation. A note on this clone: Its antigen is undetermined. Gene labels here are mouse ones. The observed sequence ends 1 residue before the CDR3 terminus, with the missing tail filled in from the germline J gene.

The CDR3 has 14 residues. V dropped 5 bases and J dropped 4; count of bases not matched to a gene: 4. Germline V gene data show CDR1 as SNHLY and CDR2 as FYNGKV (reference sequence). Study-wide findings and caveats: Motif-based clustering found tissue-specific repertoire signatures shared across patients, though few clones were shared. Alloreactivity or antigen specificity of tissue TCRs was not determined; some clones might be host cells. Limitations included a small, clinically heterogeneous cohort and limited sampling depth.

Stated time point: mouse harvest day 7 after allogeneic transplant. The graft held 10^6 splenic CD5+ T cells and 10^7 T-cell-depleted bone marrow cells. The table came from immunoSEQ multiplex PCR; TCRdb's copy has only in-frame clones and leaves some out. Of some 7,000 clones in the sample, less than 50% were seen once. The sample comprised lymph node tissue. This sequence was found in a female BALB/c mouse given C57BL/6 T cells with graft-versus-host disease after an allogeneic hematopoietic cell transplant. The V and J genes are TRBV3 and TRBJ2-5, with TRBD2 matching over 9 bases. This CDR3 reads CASSPWGGEDTQYF. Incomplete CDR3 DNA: TGTGCCAGCAGCCCCTGGGGGGGGGAAGACACCCAGTAC.